Listed here are 21 T cell receptor beta chains from one sample, sequenced in a study of OX40 agonist ivuxolimab in advanced cancers. Sequencing was performed with immunoSEQ multiplex PCR; in TCRdb, only in-frame clones are kept and a portion is missing. The sample has around 90,000 clones; 75% to 95% are singletons. The source was CD4+ or CD8+ T cells sorted from blood, collected in a trial of the OX40 agonist ivuxolimab. The receptor set was obtained from an adult with an advanced solid tumor such as melanoma, head and neck, liver or kidney cancer.

The J gene is TRBJ2-6, the V gene TRBV2, with D possibly TRBD1 on 5 matching bases. The V end was cut by 3 bases, the J end by 2 bases, with 8 bases between. CDR1 SNHLY and CDR2 FYNNEI come from the germline V gene. CDR3 length equals 15 residues. The CDR3 DNA reads as TGTGCCAGCAGTGACCAAGGGGCTGGGGCCAACGTCCTGACTTTC. This translates into CASSDQGAGANVLTF.

A single count supports this clone. This chain uses TRBV7-2 with TRBJ2-2, with D unclear. The CDR3 consists of 16 residues. Between the trimmed V and J ends, which lost 3 bases and 5 bases, there was a span of 16 bases. Germline CDR1 SGHTA, CDR2 FQGNSA. The CDR3 DNA follows: TGTGCCAGCAGCTTCGAGGCCTCAAGAGGAACCGGGGAGCTGTTTTTT. This codes for CASSFEASRGTGELFF.

This chain links TRBV5-1 with TRBJ1-1; D is undetermined. Trimming removed 8 bases at V and 0 bases at J, with 11 bases between. The germline CDR1 and CDR2 sequences are SGHRS and YFSETQ. This CDR3 has 13 residues. CDR3 region: CASSDGMNTEAFF. The CDR3 region has the DNA TGCGCCAGTTCGGACGGGATGAACACTGAAGCTTTCTTT.

This clone came up once. The genes are TRBV18 and TRBJ2-7, with D unclear. Per the germline V gene, CDR1 is KGHSH and CDR2 is LQKENI. V was clipped by 3 bases and J by 2 bases, with 8 bases between them. The CDR3 runs to 13 residues. The CDR3 DNA sequence: TGTGCCAGCTCACCGGCCCCGGCCTACGAGCAGTACTTC. This sequence encodes CASSPAPAYEQYF.

V gene TRBV5-4 combines with J gene TRBJ2-1; TRBD2 matches 11 bases. Germline V CDR1 and CDR2: SGHNT, YYREEE (reference sequence). Trimming took 2 bases from V and 7 from J; bases not matched to a gene: 17. This CDR3 is built from 19 residues. The CDR3: CASSLSLAGVDPSRNEQFF. DNA of the CDR3: TGTGCCAGCAGCTTATCACTAGCGGGAGTGGACCCCTCCAGGAATGAGCAGTTCTTC.

This sequence joins TRBV6-5 and TRBJ2-7; TRBD1 or TRBD2 may be the D gene (5 bases each). The CDR3 is 15 amino acids. V shed 5 bases and J shed 1 base, with 15 bases lying between them. Germline V lookup: CDR1 MNHEY, CDR2 SVGAGI. CDR3: CASSRDGTGSYEQYF. The CDR3 nucleotides are TGTGCCAGCAGTCGGGACGGCACGGGGTCCTACGAGCAGTACTTC.

This sequence joins TRBV19 and TRBJ1-5, with D possibly being TRBD1 (6 bases). Looked up from germline, CDR1 is LNHDA and CDR2 is SQIVND (reference sequence). This CDR3 region has 15 residues. The CDR3, as DNA: TGTGCTTCAATGTTCGCAGGCAGGGGAAGTCAGCCCCAGCATTTT. Protein sequence: CASMFAGRGSQPQHF.

The chain is built from TRBV5-1 and TRBJ2-3; D perhaps matches TRBD1 (7 bases). CDR1 is SGHRS and CDR2 is YFSETQ in the germline V gene. The V end was cut by 3 bases, the J end by 2 bases, with 16 bases between. The CDR3 is 16 amino acids. DNA of the CDR3: TGCGCCAGCAGCTGGTCGGCGGGGACAGCCACAGATACGCAGTATTTT. Translated, it gives CASSWSAGTATDTQYF.

This clone was picked up a small number of times. The rearrangement joins TRBV4-2 to TRBJ2-3; possibly TRBD2 for D (6 bases). The CDR3 sequence is 15 residues long. Between the trimmed V and J ends, which lost 1 base and 1 base, there was a span of 9 bases. Germline-derived CDR1 and CDR2 are LGHNA and YNFKEQ. The CDR3 region is CASSQGTGGTDTQYF. The DNA of the CDR3 is TGTGCCAGCAGCCAAGGGACGGGGGGCACAGATACGCAGTATTTT.

The chain employs TRBV4-2 and TRBJ2-5; no firm D call. V lost 1 base to trimming and J lost 0 bases, with 12 bases between them. The CDR3 is made up of 16 amino acids. CDR1 is LGHNA, CDR2 YNFKEQ, per germline. The CDR3 DNA reads TGTGCCAGCAGCCAAGTCAGGCCCCTAGACCAAGAGACCCAGTACTTC. This codes for CASSQVRPLDQETQYF.

This chain joins TRBV6-5 and TRBJ1-2; 7 nucleotides align to TRBD1. V gave up 4 bases and J gave up 6 bases; unmatched junction bases: 11. From germline, CDR1 is MNHEY and CDR2 SVGAGI. The CDR3 spans 15 residues. CDR3 nucleotides: TGTGCCAGCAGTTTGGACCCCACAGGGGTCAATGGCTACACCTTC. Protein: CASSLDPTGVNGYTF.

The chain has TRBV2 and TRBJ2-5; D not certain. The germline gives CDR1 SNHLY, CDR2 FYNNEI. CDR3 length: 11 residues. Trimming removed 4 bases from V and 5 bases from J, with 5 bases in between. CDR3 protein: CASSGVETQYF. The CDR3 DNA reads as TGTGCCAGCAGTGGAGTTGAGACCCAGTACTTC.

The V gene is TRBV28, the J gene TRBJ1-1; D gene ambiguous. The V gene lost 5 bases and the J gene lost 1 base, with 8 bases spanning the gap. CDR1 is MDHEN and CDR2 is SYDVKM in the germline V gene. The CDR3 totals 13 residues. Here the CDR3 DNA reads TGTGCCAGCAGTCACGTTCGGAACACTGAAGCTTTCTTT. As protein: CASSHVRNTEAFF.

The CDR3 here is CASSLIELTGELFF. The CDR3 DNA follows: TGTGCCAGCAGCTTAATTGAATTGACCGGGGAGCTGTTTTTT. This chain joins TRBV7-2 and TRBJ2-2; the D is unclear. Germline CDR1 is SGHTA and CDR2 is FQGNSA. This CDR3 is built from 14 residues. V was shortened by 2 bases and J by 5 bases, with 9 bases between the two germline ends.

In DNA, the CDR3 is TGTGCCAGCAGCGTAGCTCCTAGGCTCACAGATACGCAGTATTTT. This codes for CASSVAPRLTDTQYF. V usage is TRBV9 and J usage is TRBJ2-3; D gene uncertain. CDR1 is SGDLS, CDR2 YYNGEE, per germline. The CDR3 is made up of 15 amino acids. V lost 0 bases, J lost 2 bases, and 10 bases lay in between.

This chain connects TRBV7-3 to TRBJ1-2; no clear D gene. V was pared by 2 bases and J by 10 bases, with 14 bases between. Germline V gene lookup returns CDR1 SGHTA and CDR2 FQGTGA. The CDR3 totals 13 residues. The CDR3 region is CASSLPSREDYTF. The CDR3 DNA sequence: TGTGCCAGCAGCTTACCCAGTAGGGAGGACTACACCTTC. Full variable domain (rest looked up from reference TRBV7-3 and TRBJ1-2): GAGVSQTPSNKVTEKGKYVELRCDPISGHTALYWYRQSLGQGPEFLIYFQGTGAADDSGLPNDRFFAVRPEGSVSTLKIQRTERGDSAVYLCASSLPSREDYTFGSGTRLTVV.

The chain joins TRBV19 to TRBJ1-1; TRBD1 matches 9 bases. Germline CDR1 LNHDA, CDR2 SQIVND (reference sequence). The CDR3 totals 14 residues. The J segment lost 4 bases and the V segment lost 6 bases, leaving 6 bases of the junction unmatched. The CDR3 DNA reads TGTGCCAGTAGCAACAGGGGGCAGCGCACTGAAGCTTTCTTT. Translation: CASSNRGQRTEAFF.

This chain uses TRBV10-1 with TRBJ1-2, with 9 bases fitting TRBD1. CDR3 length: 14 amino acids. The trim removed 6 bases at V and 4 bases at J, leaving 6 bases unmatched. Germline-derived CDR1 and CDR2 are WNHNN and SYGVQD (reference sequence). DNA for the CDR3: TGCGCCAGCAGGGGACAGGGAGGGTTCTATGGCTACACCTTC. It translates to CASRGQGGFYGYTF.

The CDR3: CASSLSSANYGYTF. The CDR3 DNA sequence: TGTGCCAGCAGCTTATCTTCAGCTAACTATGGCTACACCTTC. The chain is built from TRBV7-3 and TRBJ1-2; no clear D gene. Trimming took off 2 bases at V and 0 bases at J, with 7 bases between the two ends. Germline-derived CDR1 and CDR2 are SGHTA and FQGTGA. The CDR3 has 14 amino acids.

The chain carries TRBV5-4 and TRBJ2-6, with unresolved D. V was shortened by 1 base and J by 2 bases, with 10 bases between the two germline ends. Germline CDR1 is SGHNT and CDR2 is YYREEE (reference sequence). The CDR3 extends over 16 amino acids. CDR3: CASSLPMQAGANVLTF. The DNA of the CDR3 is TGTGCCAGCAGCTTGCCCATGCAGGCTGGGGCCAACGTCCTGACTTTC.

The rearrangement links TRBV4-3 to TRBJ2-3; no definite D call. Germline CDR1 reads LGHNA; CDR2 reads YSLEER. The CDR3 is 13 residues long. Deletions cut 1 base from V and 10 bases from J, with 12 bases between. CDR3 DNA: TGCGCCAGCAGCCAAGGGTACTCCCAGCCGCAGTATTTT. Translation gives CASSQGYSQPQYF.